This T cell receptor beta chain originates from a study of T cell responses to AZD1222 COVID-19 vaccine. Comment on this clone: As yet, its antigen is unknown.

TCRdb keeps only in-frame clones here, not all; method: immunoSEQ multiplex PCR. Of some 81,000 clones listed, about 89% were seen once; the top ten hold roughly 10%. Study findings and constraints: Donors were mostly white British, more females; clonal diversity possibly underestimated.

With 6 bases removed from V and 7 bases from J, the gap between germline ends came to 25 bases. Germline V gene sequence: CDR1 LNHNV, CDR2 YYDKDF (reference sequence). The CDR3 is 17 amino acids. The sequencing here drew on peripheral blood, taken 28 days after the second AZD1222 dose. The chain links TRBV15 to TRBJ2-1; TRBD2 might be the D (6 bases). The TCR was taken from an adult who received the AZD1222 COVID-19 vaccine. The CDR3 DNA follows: TGTGCCACCAGGAATAGGGCCTCGGGGAGGTCGAGGAATGAGCAGTTCTTC. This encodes CATRNRASGRSRNEQFF.